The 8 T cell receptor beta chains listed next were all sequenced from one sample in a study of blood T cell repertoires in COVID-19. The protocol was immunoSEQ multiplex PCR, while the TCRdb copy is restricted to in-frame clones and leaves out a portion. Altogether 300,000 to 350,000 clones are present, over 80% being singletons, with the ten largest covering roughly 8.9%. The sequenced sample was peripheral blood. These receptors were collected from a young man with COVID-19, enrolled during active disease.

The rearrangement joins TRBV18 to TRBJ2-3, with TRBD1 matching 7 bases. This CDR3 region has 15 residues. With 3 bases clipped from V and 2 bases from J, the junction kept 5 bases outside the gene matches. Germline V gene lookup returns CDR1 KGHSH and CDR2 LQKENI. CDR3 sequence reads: CASSPGTVYTDTQYF. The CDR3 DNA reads TGTGCCAGCTCACCGGGGACAGTTTACACAGATACGCAGTATTTT.

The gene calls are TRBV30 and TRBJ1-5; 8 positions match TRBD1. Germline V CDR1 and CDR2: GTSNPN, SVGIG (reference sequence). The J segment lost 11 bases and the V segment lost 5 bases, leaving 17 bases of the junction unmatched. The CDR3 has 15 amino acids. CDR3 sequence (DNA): TGTGCCTGGGCCGGGGACAGGCGGCGGAGGGGAGCCCAGCATTTT. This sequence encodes CAWAGDRRRRGAQHF. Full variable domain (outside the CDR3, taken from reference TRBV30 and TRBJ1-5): SQTIHQWPATLVQPVGSPLSLECTVEGTSNPNLYWYRQAAGRGLQLLFYSVGIGQISSEVPQNLSASRPQDRQFILSSKKLLLSDSGFYLCAWAGDRRRRGAQHFGDGTRLSIL.

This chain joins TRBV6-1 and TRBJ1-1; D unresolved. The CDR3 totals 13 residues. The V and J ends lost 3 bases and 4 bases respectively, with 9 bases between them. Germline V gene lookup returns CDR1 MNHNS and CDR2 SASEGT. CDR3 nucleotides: TGTGCCAGCAGTGATTTTGCGGGCACTGAAGCTTTCTTT. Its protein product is CASSDFAGTEAFF.

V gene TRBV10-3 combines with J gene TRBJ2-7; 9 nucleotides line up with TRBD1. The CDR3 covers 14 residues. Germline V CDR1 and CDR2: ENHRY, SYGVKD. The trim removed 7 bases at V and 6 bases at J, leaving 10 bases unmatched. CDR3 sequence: CAIMDRQGETEQYF. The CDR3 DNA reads TGTGCCATCATGGATAGACAGGGGGAGACCGAGCAGTACTTC.

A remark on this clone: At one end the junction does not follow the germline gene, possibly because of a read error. The CDR3 DNA sequence: TGTGCCAGCACCTTAATACAGGGTTACAATGAGCAGTTCTTC. This translates into CASTLIQGYNEQFF. This chain uses TRBV7-2 with TRBJ2-1; a weak D match, TRBD1 (6 bases). CDR1 and CDR2 from the germline V gene are SGHTA and FQGNSA. CDR3 size: 14 residues.

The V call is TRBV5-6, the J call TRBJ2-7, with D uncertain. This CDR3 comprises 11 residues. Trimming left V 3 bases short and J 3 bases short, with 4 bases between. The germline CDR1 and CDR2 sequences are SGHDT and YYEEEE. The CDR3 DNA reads TGTGCCAGCAGCTCCAACTACGAGCAGTACTTC. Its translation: CASSSNYEQYF.

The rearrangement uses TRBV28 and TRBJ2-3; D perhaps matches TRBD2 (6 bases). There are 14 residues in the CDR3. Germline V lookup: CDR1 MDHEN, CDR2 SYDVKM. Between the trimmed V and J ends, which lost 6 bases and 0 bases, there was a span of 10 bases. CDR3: CASRRSGSTDTQYF. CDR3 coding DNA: TGTGCCAGCAGGCGTAGCGGCAGCACAGATACGCAGTATTTT.

The CDR3 nucleotides read TGTGCCAGCAGTTCGGGAGGACAGGGGAACACTGAAGCTTTCTTT. It encodes CASSSGGQGNTEAFF. V gene TRBV28 combines with J gene TRBJ1-1; 8 bases fit TRBD1. After removal of 4 bases from V and 1 base from J, the junction contained 5 bases not matched to a gene. Germline V gives CDR1 MDHEN, CDR2 SYDVKM. The CDR3 length is 15 residues.